The 15 T cell receptor beta chains below all came from one sample that was sequenced in a study of shared clonotypes between healthy human individuals. Sequenced by immunoSEQ multiplex PCR; TCRdb stores in-frame clones only, minus some. This table holds roughly 1.5 million clones, approximately 98% found once. Material for sequencing was naive CD4+ T cells sorted from blood. The subset here: CD45RA+ positively selected. The receptors shown here come from a young man in good health.

The chain couples TRBV9 to TRBJ2-5, with 10 bases matching TRBD2. V trimming: 2 bases; J trimming: 2 bases; junction bases outside the gene matches: 9. The CDR3 runs 17 residues. Per the germline V gene, CDR1 is SGDLS and CDR2 is YYNGEE. The CDR3, as DNA: TGTGCCAGCAGCGTCGATCCGACTAGCGGGCTGCAAGAGACCCAGTACTTC. Translating gives CASSVDPTSGLQETQYF. Based on the CDR3 plus reference TRBV9 and TRBJ2-5, the full variable domain is DSGVTQTPKHLITATGQRVTLRCSPRSGDLSVYWYQQSLDQGLQFLIQYYNGEERAKGNILERFSAQQFPDLHSELNLSSLELGDSALYFCASSVDPTSGLQETQYFGPGTRLLVL.

The chain combines TRBV6-1 with TRBJ2-2; 8 positions match TRBD2. With 4 bases clipped from V and 3 bases from J, the junction kept 7 bases outside the gene matches. The CDR3 covers 16 residues. Germline CDR1 MNHNS, CDR2 SASEGT. CDR3 sequence: CASSVTSGFDTGELFF. The CDR3 coding sequence is TGTGCCAGCAGTGTTACTAGCGGTTTCGACACCGGGGAGCTGTTTTTT.

CDR3 coding DNA: TGCGCCAGCAGCGCCGGGACAAACTCTCCGCTGCATGAAAAACTGTTTTTT. Its protein is CASSAGTNSPLHEKLFF. The chain combines TRBV5-1 with TRBJ1-4; TRBD1 might be the D (6 bases). This CDR3 has 17 residues. V lost 4 bases and J 6 bases, leaving 22 bases between the germline ends. Germline V gives CDR1 SGHRS, CDR2 YFSETQ.

With respect to this clone: This specimen includes other DNA sequences encoding the same CDR3. The genes are TRBV4-3 and TRBJ2-1; unclear D gene. The CDR3 has 13 amino acids. The germline gives CDR1 LGHNA, CDR2 YSLEER. Trimming shortened V by 0 bases and J by 7 bases, and 7 bases separated the two germline ends. CDR3 nucleotides: TGCGCCAGCAGCCAAGAACTTGCTAATGAGCAGTTCTTC. Amino acid sequence: CASSQELANEQFF.

The chain employs TRBV2 and TRBJ2-1, with D perhaps being TRBD1 or TRBD2 (6 bases each). CDR3 length equals 14 residues. With 7 bases removed from V and 3 bases from J, the gap between germline ends came to 13 bases. The germline V gene encodes CDR1 SNHLY and CDR2 FYNNEI. This chain's CDR3 is CASIGGQVYNEQFF. The CDR3 nucleotides read TGTGCCAGCATCGGGGGCCAGGTCTACAATGAGCAGTTCTTC.

This chain links TRBV11-3 with TRBJ2-7, with unresolved D. V lost 4 bases and J 3 bases, leaving 10 bases between the germline ends. CDR1 SGHNT and CDR2 YENEEA come from the germline V gene. The CDR3 is 13 amino acids. For the CDR3, the DNA is TGTGCCAGCAGCTCAGGACCATTCTACGAGCAGTACTTC. Translation: CASSSGPFYEQYF.

This chain uses TRBV4-1 with TRBJ1-1; D is unclear. The V gene's germline CDR1 is MGHRA and CDR2 YSYEKL. The length of the CDR3 is 16 residues. V shed 0 bases and J shed 1 base, with 12 bases lying between them. The CDR3 loop is CASSQDPGWANTEAFF. The DNA of the CDR3 is TGCGCCAGCAGCCAAGATCCCGGGTGGGCGAACACTGAAGCTTTCTTT.

The rearrangement uses TRBV28 and TRBJ2-1; a possible D gene is TRBD2 (6 bases). The V gene lost 5 bases and the J gene lost 5 bases, with 19 bases spanning the gap. Germline V gives CDR1 MDHEN, CDR2 SYDVKM. This CDR3 comprises 16 residues. The CDR3 sequence is CASSNPWPGLNNEQFF. The CDR3 nucleotides read TGTGCCAGCAGTAATCCATGGCCGGGACTGAACAATGAGCAGTTCTTC.

The chain uses TRBV28 and TRBJ1-1; unclear D gene. The CDR3 covers 13 residues. The V end lost 2 bases, the J end lost 8 bases, and 12 bases lay between the germline ends. Looked up from germline, CDR1 is MDHEN and CDR2 is SYDVKM. This CDR3 is CASSLIGLKEAFF. CDR3 DNA sequence: TGTGCCAGCAGTTTAATTGGGTTAAAGGAAGCTTTCTTT.

On this clone: Other DNA sequences of this sample code for an identical CDR3. CDR3 bases: TGTGCCAGTAGTCCGACAGGGGGCTCCTACAATGAGCAGTTCTTC. Its protein is CASSPTGGSYNEQFF. J is TRBJ2-1 and V is TRBV19, with 9 bases identical to TRBD1. The CDR3 is 15 residues long. Germline trimming cut 5 bases from V and 0 bases from J; bases unmatched to any gene: 2. CDR1 and CDR2 (germline): LNHDA, SQIVND (reference sequence).

V is TRBV5-1 and J is TRBJ1-4; D uncertain. V lost 5 bases, J lost 0 bases, and 5 bases lay in between. The CDR3 is made up of 13 amino acids. The V gene's germline CDR1 is SGHRS and CDR2 YFSETQ. The CDR3, as DNA: TGCGCCAGCAGACAAGCAACTAATGAAAAACTGTTTTTT. Translating it yields CASRQATNEKLFF.

This clone was recorded only once. This CDR3 reads CASSFRGGVFF. CDR3 nucleotides: TGTGCCAGCAGTTTTCGAGGAGGAGTTTTCTTT. The chain couples TRBV27 to TRBJ1-1; D not certain. Looked up from germline, CDR1 is MNHEY and CDR2 is SMNVEV (reference sequence). Trimming stripped 3 bases from V and 13 bases from J, with 12 bases between. The CDR3 is 11 amino acids.

This sequence joins TRBV5-1 and TRBJ2-1; D may be TRBD2 (5 bases). CDR1 is SGHRS and CDR2 is YFSETQ in the germline V gene. The CDR3 has 13 amino acids. Deletions cut 4 bases from V and 4 bases from J, with 9 bases between. The CDR3 reads CASSPRDYNEQFF. CDR3 nucleotide sequence: TGCGCCAGCAGCCCCCGGGATTACAATGAGCAGTTCTTC.

V is TRBV10-3 and J is TRBJ2-3, with 13 bases aligning to TRBD2. V shed 0 bases, J shed 4 bases, and the junction held 10 bases outside the gene matches. The germline V gene has CDR1 ENHRY and CDR2 SYGVKD. CDR3 length equals 19 residues. The CDR3 nucleotides read TGTGCCATCAGTGAGTCCGGACTAGCGGGAGATAGAATCGCAGATACGCAGTATTTT. It is translated as CAISESGLAGDRIADTQYF.

V is TRBV11-2 and J is TRBJ1-1; D is undetermined. The V end was cut by 2 bases, the J end by 1 base, with 20 bases between. Germline values: CDR1 SGHAT, CDR2 FQNNGV. CDR3 length: 18 amino acids. This CDR3 is CASSLTSGRGGPNTEAFF. Here the CDR3 DNA reads TGTGCCAGCAGCTTAACATCAGGCCGGGGAGGGCCGAACACTGAAGCTTTCTTT.